Each of the 19 T cell receptor beta chains below was sequenced from the same sample in a study of human T cells and chemical hapten exposure. MiXCR, run by TCRdb on the RACE reads, gives a single entry per CDR3 protein. Here the sample spans about 80,000 distinct CDR3 sequences, 13% to 15% being singletons. Time point denoted: pre-sensitization, week 0. Treatment meaning: therapeutic diphenylcyclopropenone sensitization with weekly scalp DPC. Specimen: whole blood, collected in connection with sensitization to the hapten diphenylcyclopropenone (DPC). The receptors come from a woman between 50 and 59 years old with alopecia areata. Some clones in this sample may be carry-over from other donors' samples.

In this sample, this clonotype turned up many times. The chain links TRBV6-5 to TRBJ2-5; weak D call: TRBD1 (6 bases). The V gene's germline CDR1 is MNHEY and CDR2 SVGAGI. V lost 0 bases and J lost 4, with 12 bases in between. CDR3 length: 15 amino acids. The CDR3 DNA reads as TGTGCCAGCAGTTACTCGATCAGGGGACGAGAGACCCAGTACTTC. Protein sequence: CASSYSIRGRETQYF.

The rearrangement uses TRBV11-2 and TRBJ1-4; D is undetermined. Germline-derived CDR1 and CDR2 are SGHAT and FQNNGV. Between the trimmed V and J ends, which lost 1 base and 0 bases, there was a span of 9 bases. The CDR3 has 16 residues. The CDR3 nucleotides read TGTGCCAGCAGCTTAGTTAGCGGTGCAACTAATGAAAAACTGTTTTTT. Translation gives CASSLVSGATNEKLFF.

This clonotype was recorded a few times. This chain joins TRBV30 and TRBJ1-2; TRBD1 agrees at 7 bases. Germline assignment: CDR1 GTSNPN and CDR2 SVGIG (reference sequence). Germline trimming cut 6 bases from V and 4 bases from J; bases unmatched to any gene: 5. The CDR3 has 12 amino acids. In DNA form, the CDR3 reads TGTGCCTGTCACCGGGACAGCTATGGCTACACCTTC. As protein: CACHRDSYGYTF.

Only a few counts were recorded for this clonotype. The CDR3 DNA reads TGTGCCAGCAGCTTAGATGGTCGCCAGGCCTACAATGAGCAGTTCTTC. It encodes CASSLDGRQAYNEQFF. The chain joins TRBV7-2 to TRBJ2-1; D unclear. Trimming removed 1 base at V and 2 bases at J, with 12 bases between. Germline V CDR1 and CDR2: SGHTA, FQGNSA. The CDR3 contains 16 residues.

This clonotype was observed a handful of times. The chain uses TRBV29-1 and TRBJ2-7; 10 bases match TRBD1. This CDR3 comprises 15 residues. In germline, CDR1 is SQVTM, CDR2 ANQGSEA. V lost 7 bases to trimming and J lost 1 base; unmatched junction nucleotides: 10. This chain's CDR3 is CSAYARDRGSYEQYF. Written as DNA, the CDR3 is TGCAGCGCGTACGCCCGGGACAGGGGTTCCTACGAGCAGTACTTC.

The J gene is TRBJ2-3, the V gene TRBV7-8; TRBD1 is a possible D gene (5 bases). This CDR3 spans 16 amino acids. Looked up from germline, CDR1 is SGHVS and CDR2 is FQNEAQ. Trimming took off 2 bases at V and 0 bases at J, with 12 bases between the two ends. This chain's CDR3 is CASSLRQRFSTDTQYF. CDR3 coding DNA: TGTGCCAGCAGCTTAAGACAGAGGTTCAGCACAGATACGCAGTATTTT.

V is TRBV7-9 and J is TRBJ1-4, with D maybe TRBD1 (6 bases). Trimming removed 5 bases from V and 7 bases from J, with 14 bases in between. Germline V gene lookup returns CDR1 SEHNR and CDR2 FQNEAQ (reference sequence). This CDR3 is built from 14 residues. CDR3 sequence (DNA): TGTGCCAGCAGCCAAACAGGGCCGGCTGAAAAACTGTTTTTT. It codes for CASSQTGPAEKLFF.

In its sample, this clonotype was seen a few times. This rearrangement joins TRBV20-1 to TRBJ2-1; 11 bases line up with TRBD2. From germline, CDR1 is DFQATT and CDR2 SNEGSKA (reference sequence). This CDR3 region has 15 residues. V was pared by 5 bases and J by 8 bases, with 11 bases of the junction left unmatched. The CDR3 protein is CSAPRSGRATDEQFF. The CDR3 DNA is TGCAGTGCTCCCCGTAGCGGGAGGGCCACAGATGAGCAGTTCTTC.

V is TRBV11-2 and J is TRBJ2-7; TRBD2 matches at 8 bases. The CDR3 runs to 15 residues. Germline CDR1 SGHAT, CDR2 FQNNGV. The V and J ends lost 5 bases and 0 bases, in that order; junction bases with no gene match: 6. CDR3 in amino acids: CASSPLAGNSYEQYF. The CDR3 DNA follows: TGTGCCAGCAGCCCCTTAGCGGGAAACTCCTACGAGCAGTACTTC.

This clonotype was seen only a few times. The CDR3 DNA reads as TGTGCCAGCAGCAAAAGGAGGAATAGCGGGAGGGCCGGGGAGACCCAGTACTTC. It specifies CASSKRRNSGRAGETQYF. J is TRBJ2-5 and V is TRBV11-2; TRBD2 matches 11 bases. V was pared by 5 bases and J by 5 bases, with 16 bases of the junction left unmatched. The CDR3 covers 18 residues. Germline V gives CDR1 SGHAT, CDR2 FQNNGV. The whole variable domain, filled in from reference TRBV11-2 and TRBJ2-5, reads EAGVAQSPRYKIIEKRQSVAFWCNPISGHATLYWYQQILGQGPKLLIQFQNNGVVDDSQLPKDRFSAERLKGVDSTLKIQPAKLEDSAVYLCASSKRRNSGRAGETQYFGPGTRLLVL.

In its sample, this clonotype was seen once. The chain has TRBV18 and TRBJ1-5; D gene unclear. The ends were cut back, 9 bases at V and 3 bases at J, with 12 bases in the middle. Germline V gives CDR1 KGHSH, CDR2 LQKENI. CDR3 length equals 13 residues. The CDR3 nucleotides read TGTGCCAGTCGGGAGGGTCACAATCAGCCCCAGCATTTT. Its translation: CASREGHNQPQHF.

The chain couples TRBV30 to TRBJ1-4, with no clear D. The CDR3 length is 15 residues. V was pared by 1 base and J by 1 base, with 10 bases between. CDR1 is GTSNPN, CDR2 SVGIG, per germline (reference sequence). DNA of the CDR3: TGTGCCTGGAGTGCGCGGATGGGAACTAATGAAAAACTGTTTTTT. It encodes CAWSARMGTNEKLFF. The full variable domain, its missing parts supplied by reference TRBV30 and TRBJ1-4, is SQTIHQWPATLVQPVGSPLSLECTVEGTSNPNLYWYRQAAGRGLQLLFYSVGIGQISSEVPQNLSASRPQDRQFILSSKKLLLSDSGFYLCAWSARMGTNEKLFFGSGTQLSVL.

This rearrangement joins TRBV18 to TRBJ1-1; D may be TRBD1 (6 bases). CDR3 length: 17 residues. Trimming took 0 bases from V and 1 from J, leaving 15 bases between them. The germline V gene has CDR1 KGHSH and CDR2 LQKENI. The CDR3 is CASSPPFGRGPNTEAFF. CDR3 coding DNA: TGTGCCAGCTCACCACCTTTTGGACGGGGGCCGAACACTGAAGCTTTCTTT.

The chain employs TRBV7-2 and TRBJ2-3, with D perhaps being TRBD1 or TRBD2 (5 bases each). CDR3 length: 13 residues. The V end was cut by 0 bases, the J end by 5 bases, with 6 bases between. Germline values: CDR1 SGHTA, CDR2 FQGNSA. The CDR3 nucleotides are TGTGCCAGCAGCTTAGCGAGGGGAGATACGCAGTATTTT. It is translated as CASSLARGDTQYF.

This clonotype appeared many times. The chain combines TRBV18 with TRBJ2-5; 8 nucleotides line up with TRBD1. J gave up 5 bases and V 3 bases, and 5 bases lay outside the gene matches. The length of the CDR3 is 14 residues. The germline V gene encodes CDR1 KGHSH and CDR2 LQKENI. The CDR3 protein is CASSPGQGAETQYF. The CDR3 region has the DNA TGTGCCAGCTCACCCGGACAGGGCGCGGAGACCCAGTACTTC.

The chain employs TRBV20-1 and TRBJ2-3; possibly TRBD1 for D (5 bases). Trimming stripped 6 bases from V and 2 bases from J, with 18 bases between. Germline V lookup: CDR1 DFQATT, CDR2 SNEGSKA (reference sequence). This CDR3 is built from 15 residues. The CDR3 DNA sequence: TGCAGTGCCCCCAGCCCAGGGTCCCCCACAGATACGCAGTATTTT. This gives the protein CSAPSPGSPTDTQYF.

In this sample, this clonotype turned up many times. J is TRBJ2-7 and V is TRBV28; 8 positions match TRBD2. CDR1 and CDR2 (germline): MDHEN, SYDVKM. With 6 bases clipped from V and 7 bases from J, the junction kept 8 bases outside the gene matches. The CDR3 consists of 13 residues. The CDR3 region is CASRTGTRWEQYF. The CDR3 bases are TGTGCCAGCAGGACGGGGACTAGGTGGGAGCAGTACTTC.

This clonotype was observed a few times. This chain links TRBV14 with TRBJ2-5; 9 bases are a match to TRBD2. The CDR3 runs 19 residues. The germline CDR1 and CDR2 sequences are SGHDN and FVKESK. J lost 1 base, V lost 0 bases, and 12 bases had no gene match. CDR3 in DNA: TGTGCCAGCAGCCAAGATCGGACTTTGAGCGGGAGGCCCCAAGAGACCCAGTACTTC. Translated, it gives CASSQDRTLSGRPQETQYF.

This chain connects TRBV12-3 or TRBV12-4 to TRBJ2-5; the D is unclear. With 7 bases removed from V and 0 bases from J, the gap between germline ends came to 9 bases. This CDR3 contains 13 residues. CDR3 DNA: TGTGCCAGCACATACAACTACCAAGAGACCCAGTACTTC. Its protein product is CASTYNYQETQYF.